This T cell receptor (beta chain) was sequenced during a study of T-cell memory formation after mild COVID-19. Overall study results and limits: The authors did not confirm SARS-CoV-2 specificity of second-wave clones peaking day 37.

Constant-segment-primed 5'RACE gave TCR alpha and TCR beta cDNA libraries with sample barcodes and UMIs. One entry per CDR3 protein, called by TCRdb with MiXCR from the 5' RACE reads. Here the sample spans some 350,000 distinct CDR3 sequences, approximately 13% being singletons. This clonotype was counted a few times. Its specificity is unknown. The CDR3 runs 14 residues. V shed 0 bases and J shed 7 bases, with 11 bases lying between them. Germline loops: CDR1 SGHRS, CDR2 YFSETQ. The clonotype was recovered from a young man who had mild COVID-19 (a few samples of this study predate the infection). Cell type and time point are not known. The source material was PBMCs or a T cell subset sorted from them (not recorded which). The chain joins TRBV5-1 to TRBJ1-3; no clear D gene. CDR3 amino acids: CASSLAEGYNTIYF. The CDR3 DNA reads TGCGCCAGCAGCTTGGCCGAAGGGTACAACACCATATATTTT.